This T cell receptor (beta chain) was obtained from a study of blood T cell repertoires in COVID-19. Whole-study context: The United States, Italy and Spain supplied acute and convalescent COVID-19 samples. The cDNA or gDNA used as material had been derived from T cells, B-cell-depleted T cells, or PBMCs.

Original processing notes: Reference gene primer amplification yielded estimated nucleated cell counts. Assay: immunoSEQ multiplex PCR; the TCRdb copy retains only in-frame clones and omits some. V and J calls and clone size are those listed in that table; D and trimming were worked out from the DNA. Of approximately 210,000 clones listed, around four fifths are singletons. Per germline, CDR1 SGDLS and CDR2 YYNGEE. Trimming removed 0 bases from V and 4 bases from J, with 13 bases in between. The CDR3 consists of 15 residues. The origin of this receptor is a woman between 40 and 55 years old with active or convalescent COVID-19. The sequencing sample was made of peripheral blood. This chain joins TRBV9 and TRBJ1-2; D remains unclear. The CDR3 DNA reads TGTGCCAGCAGCGTAGGGGGAGACGGTTTCTATGGCTACACCTTC. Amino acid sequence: CASSVGGDGFYGYTF.